What follows are 5 T cell receptor beta chains derived from one specimen sequenced in a study of blood T cell repertoires in COVID-19. Using immunoSEQ multiplex PCR, the repertoire was profiled, and TCRdb retains in-frame clones only, with some absent. Here the sample spans 100,000 or so clones, 70% to 90% being singletons. The sequencing input was peripheral blood. The receptors come from a man aged 45-60 years with active COVID-19.

V and J are TRBV24-1 and TRBJ1-1, with D perhaps TRBD1 (6 bases). The CDR3 is 12 amino acids. Germline assignment: CDR1 KGHDR and CDR2 SFDVKD. CDR3 region: CANGAGVTEAFF. The CDR3 bases are TGTGCAAACGGGGCAGGGGTTACTGAAGCTTTCTTT.

The chain is built from TRBV3-1 (or the pseudogene TRBV3-2) and TRBJ2-2; the match to TRBD1 covers 8 bases. The CDR3 covers 19 residues. J was trimmed by 4 bases and V by 4 bases; bases with no gene match: 17. The germline CDR1 and CDR2 sequences are LGHDT and YNNKEL (reference sequence). DNA of the CDR3: TGTGCCAGCAGCCCTCCCTTGCGGTCCAGGACAGGGTCCACCGGGGAGCTGTTTTTT. Translating it yields CASSPPLRSRTGSTGELFF.

The genes are TRBV7-2 and TRBJ2-7; D is uncertain. Trimming cost V 5 bases and J 11 bases, with 13 bases left between them. From germline, CDR1 is SGHTA and CDR2 FQGNSA. The length of the CDR3 is 11 residues. CDR3 region: CASSLTVLKYF. In nucleotides, the CDR3 is TGTGCCAGCAGCCTGACTGTTCTAAAGTACTTC. Together with reference TRBV7-2 and TRBJ2-7, the CDR3 gives the full variable domain: GAGVSQSPSNKVTEKGKDVELRCDPISGHTALYWYRQSLGQGLEFLIYFQGNSAPDKSGLPSDRFSAERTGGSVSTLTIQRTQQEDSAVYLCASSLTVLKYFGPGTRLTVT.

This chain links TRBV5-4 with TRBJ2-3, with a possible D match to TRBD2 (6 bases). With 0 bases removed from V and 6 bases from J, the gap between germline ends came to 11 bases. Germline CDR1 SGHNT, CDR2 YYREEE (reference sequence). CDR3 size: 14 residues. CDR3 residues: CASSLEASDDTQYF. DNA of the CDR3: TGTGCCAGCAGCTTGGAGGCTAGCGATGATACGCAGTATTTT. The variable domain in full, with the rest retrieved from reference TRBV5-4 and TRBJ2-3, is ETGVTQSPTHLIKTRGQQVTLRCSSQSGHNTVSWYQQALGQGPQFIFQYYREEENGRGNFPPRFSGLQFPNYSSELNVNALELDDSALYLCASSLEASDDTQYFGPGTRLTVL.

A remark on this clone: Other DNA sequences in this sample translate to the same CDR3. The chain is built from TRBV4-1 and TRBJ1-2; D unclear. V was pared by 1 base and J by 3 bases, with 9 bases between. The V gene's germline CDR1 is MGHRA and CDR2 YSYEKL. There are 14 residues in the CDR3. The CDR3 reads CASSQGEGDYGYTF. As DNA, the CDR3 is TGCGCCAGCAGCCAAGGAGAGGGTGACTATGGCTACACCTTC.